This T cell receptor beta chain is from a study of cytomegalovirus exposure and HLA in healthy donors. General observations from the study: Per published reports, the classifier diagnosed cytomegalovirus status with high specificity and sensitivity. Rare sequences made up most TCRs, while some public TCRs were found in many donors. In vitro, three CMV-associated chains proved specific for CMV antigens.

Sequenced by immunoSEQ multiplex PCR; TCRdb stores in-frame clones only, minus some. The sample yields 65,000 to 70,000 clones, about 90% seen once. Trimming took 6 bases from V and 10 from J; bases not matched to a gene: 15. Germline loops: CDR1 MDHEN, CDR2 SYDVKM. This CDR3 contains 16 residues. As regards this clone: As yet, its antigen is unknown.

Sample: PBMCs. The chain carries TRBV28 and TRBJ2-1; 10 nucleotides agree with TRBD2. This clonotype originated in a man between 18 and 35 years old in good health and CMV-seronegative. The chain's CDR3 is CASRYPGLAPPREQFF. Written as DNA, the CDR3 is TGTGCCAGCAGATATCCGGGACTAGCGCCTCCGAGGGAGCAGTTCTTC.